Below, 2 T cell receptor beta chains from the same sample are listed, as sequenced in a study of T cells in Graves' hyperthyroidism and ophthalmopathy (dated by TCRdb to the late 2010s). Libraries were constructed by multiplex PCR. These reads were obtained on an Illumina HiSeq 2000. The TCR beta CDR3 regions were amplified from RNA transcripts. The TCR CDR3 was subjected to a first round of RT-PCR using the HTBI primer set and the Qiagen OneStep RT-PCR kit. TCRdb trimmed public reads at Q25 via fastp, called clones via MiXCR and kept in-frame beta chains. Rows are unified per CDR3 protein, each entry keeping the most common DNA and genes. The sample table lists about 350,000 distinct CDR3 sequences, around 18% of them with a count of one. The ten largest clones represent around 15% of the sample. Material for sequencing was blood. Every receptor here comes from a woman aged 40 to 50 with Graves' ophthalmopathy.

This clonotype was counted ten times or more. The chain employs TRBV7-9 and TRBJ1-1; 7 bases fit TRBD1. Unmatched junction bases numbered 5, after V lost 9 bases and J lost 7 bases. CDR3 size: 11 residues. Germline V CDR1 and CDR2: SEHNR, FQNEAQ (reference sequence). The CDR3: CASRDSLEAFF. In DNA, the CDR3 is TGTGCCAGTCGGGACAGCCTTGAAGCTTTCTTT.

This clonotype came up many times. V gene TRBV6-2 or TRBV6-3 combines with J gene TRBJ2-2; D is unresolved. CDR1 and CDR2 (germline): MNHEY, SVGEGT. The CDR3 spans 19 residues. V dropped 5 bases and J dropped 3 bases, with 25 bases sitting between them. This CDR3 is CASSTMRRATGPDTGELFF. In DNA form, the CDR3 reads TGTGCCAGCAGTACCATGAGAAGGGCCACCGGACCTGACACCGGGGAGCTGTTTTTT.